These 2 T cell receptor beta chains share one sample of origin, sequenced in a study of cytomegalovirus exposure and HLA in healthy donors. PCR primers comprised 60 Vbeta and 13 Jbeta primers. Produced via immunoSEQ multiplex PCR; TCRdb's table is partial and in-frame only. This sample carries roughly 80,000 clones, about 71% of them seen once, and the ten largest clones take around 7%. Material for sequencing was PBMCs. These receptors were obtained from a woman in her thirties or forties in good health and CMV-seronegative.

The genes are TRBV6-5 and TRBJ2-7; 8 bases fit TRBD1. V was clipped by 6 bases and J by 4 bases; unmatched bases: 8. This CDR3 is built from 14 residues. Germline V gene lookup returns CDR1 MNHEY and CDR2 SVGAGI. CDR3 amino acids: CASRRTGSLYEQYF. CDR3 sequence (DNA): TGTGCCAGCAGAAGGACAGGGAGTCTTTACGAGCAGTACTTC.

The chain employs TRBV5-1 and TRBJ2-3, with TRBD2 matching over 13 bases. The CDR3 is made up of 17 amino acids. The trim removed 3 bases at V and 2 bases at J, leaving 6 bases unmatched. CDR1 and CDR2 from the germline V gene are SGHRS and YFSETQ. This chain's CDR3 is CASSWQGLAGTTDTQYF. DNA of the CDR3: TGCGCCAGCAGCTGGCAGGGACTAGCGGGAACCACAGATACGCAGTATTTT.